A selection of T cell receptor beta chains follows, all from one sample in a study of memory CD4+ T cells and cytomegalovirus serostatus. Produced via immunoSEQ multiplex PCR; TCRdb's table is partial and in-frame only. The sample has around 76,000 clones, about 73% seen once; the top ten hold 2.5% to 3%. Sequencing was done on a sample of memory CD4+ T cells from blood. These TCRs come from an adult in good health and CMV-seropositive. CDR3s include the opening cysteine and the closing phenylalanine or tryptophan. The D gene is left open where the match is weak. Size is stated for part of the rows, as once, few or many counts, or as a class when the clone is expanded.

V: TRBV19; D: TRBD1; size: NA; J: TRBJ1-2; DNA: TGTGCCAGTAGTATCGGGACAGGCCAAACCTATGGCTACACCTTC; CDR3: CASSIGTGQTYGYTF
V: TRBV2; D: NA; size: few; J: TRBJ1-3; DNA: TGTGCCAGCTGGGGGAGCTCTGGAAACACCATATATTTT; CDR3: CASWGSSGNTIYF
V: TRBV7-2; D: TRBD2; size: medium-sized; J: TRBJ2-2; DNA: TGTGCCAGCAGCCAACGGGGGGGTTCGAACACCGGGGAGCTGTTTTTT; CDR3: CASSQRGGSNTGELFF
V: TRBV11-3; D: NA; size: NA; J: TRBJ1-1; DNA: TGTGCCAGCAGCTTTCGGGGCACTGAAGCTTTCTTT; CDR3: CASSFRGTEAFF
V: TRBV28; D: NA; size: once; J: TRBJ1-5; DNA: TGTGCCAGCAGACCCCGTACGGGCCGGGATTTTCCCCAGCATTTT; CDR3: CASRPRTGRDFPQHF
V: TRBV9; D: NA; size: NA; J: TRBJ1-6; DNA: TGTGCCAGCAGCGTAGAGGGCGGGTCAGGGGATAATTCACCCCTCCACTTT; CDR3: CASSVEGGSGDNSPLHF
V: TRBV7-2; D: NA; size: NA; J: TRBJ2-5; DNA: TGTGCCAGCAGCTTAATGGGGCCCGGGGAGACCCAGTACTTC; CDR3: CASSLMGPGETQYF
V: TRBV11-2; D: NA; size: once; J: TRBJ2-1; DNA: TGTGCCAGCAGCTTAGTTCGACAGAGTTACTCCTACAATGAGCAGTTCTTC; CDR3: CASSLVRQSYSYNEQFF
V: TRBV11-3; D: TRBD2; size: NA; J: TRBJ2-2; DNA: TGTGCCAGCAGACGTCGGGGGGCGAACACCGGGGAGCTGTTTTTT; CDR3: CASRRRGANTGELFF
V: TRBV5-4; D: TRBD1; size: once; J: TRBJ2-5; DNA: TGTGCCAGCAGCGGGTGGATGACAGGGGGAGAGACCCAGTACTTC; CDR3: CASSGWMTGGETQYF
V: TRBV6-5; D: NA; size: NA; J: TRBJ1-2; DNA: TGTGCCAGCAGTTCATGGAATGGCTACACCTTC; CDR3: CASSSWNGYTF
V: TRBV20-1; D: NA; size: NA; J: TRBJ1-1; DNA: TGCAGTGCTTCCCCACTGGATGAAGCTTTCTTT; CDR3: CSASPLDEAFF
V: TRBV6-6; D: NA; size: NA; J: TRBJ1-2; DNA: TGTGCCAGCAGTTACCACCCAGGGGATGGCTACACCTTC; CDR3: CASSYHPGDGYTF
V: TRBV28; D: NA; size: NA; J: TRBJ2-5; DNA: TGTGCCAGCAGTTTAACCAACCAAGAGACCCAGTACTTC; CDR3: CASSLTNQETQYF
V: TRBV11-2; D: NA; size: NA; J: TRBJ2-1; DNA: TGTGCCAGCAGCTTAGCGGGATTATACAATGAGCAGTTCTTC; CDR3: CASSLAGLYNEQFF
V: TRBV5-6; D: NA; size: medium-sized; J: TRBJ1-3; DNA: TGTGCCAGCAGCTTGGTGGGGATCTCTGGAAACACCATATATTTT; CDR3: CASSLVGISGNTIYF
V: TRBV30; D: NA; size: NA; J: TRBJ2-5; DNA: TGTGCCTGGAGTGTAAAAGAGACCCAGTACTTC; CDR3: CAWSVKETQYF
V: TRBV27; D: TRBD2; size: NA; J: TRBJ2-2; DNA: TGTGCCAGCAGTTTCTCCGGGACTAGTACCACCGGGGAGCTGTTTTTT; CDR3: CASSFSGTSTTGELFF
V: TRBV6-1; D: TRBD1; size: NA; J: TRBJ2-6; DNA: TGTGCCAGCAGTGAACAAGGGACAGGCTTCGCCGGGGCCAACGTCCTGACTTTC; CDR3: CASSEQGTGFAGANVLTF
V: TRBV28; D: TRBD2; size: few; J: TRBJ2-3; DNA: TGTGCCAGCAGTTTTCCCAGGAAAGGGCGGGGGGCCTTCACAGATACGCAGTATTTT; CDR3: CASSFPRKGRGAFTDTQYF
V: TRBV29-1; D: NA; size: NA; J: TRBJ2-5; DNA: TGCAGCGTTGGAAGTAGCCAAGAGACCCAGTACTTC; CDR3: CSVGSSQETQYF
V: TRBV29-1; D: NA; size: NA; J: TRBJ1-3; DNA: TGCAGCTCCCGGGACTCTGGAAACACCATATATTTT; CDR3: CSSRDSGNTIYF
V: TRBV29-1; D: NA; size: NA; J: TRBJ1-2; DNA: TGCAGCGTTGAAGGGCGGGCAGGGGCGCAGATAGGCGGCTACACCTTC; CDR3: CSVEGRAGAQIGGYTF
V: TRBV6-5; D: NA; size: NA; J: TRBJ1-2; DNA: TGTGCCAGCTCCCCAGTTGCCTCCTATGGCTACACCTTC; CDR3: CASSPVASYGYTF
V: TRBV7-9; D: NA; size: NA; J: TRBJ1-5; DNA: TGTGCCAGCAGCTTAGGAGAAGGGTGGGGTCAGCCCCAGCATTTT; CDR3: CASSLGEGWGQPQHF
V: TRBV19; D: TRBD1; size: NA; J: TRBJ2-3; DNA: TGTGCCAGTAGTATCCCTGCTGACAGGGGAACAGATACGCAGTATTTT; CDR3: CASSIPADRGTDTQYF
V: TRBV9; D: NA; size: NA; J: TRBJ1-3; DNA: TGTGCCAGCAGCCCGACGATGGGAAACACCATATATTTT; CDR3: CASSPTMGNTIYF
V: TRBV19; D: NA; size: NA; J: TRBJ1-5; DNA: TGTGCCAGTAGTATAGATTACCTTCTTAGCAATCAGCCCCAGCATTTT; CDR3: CASSIDYLLSNQPQHF
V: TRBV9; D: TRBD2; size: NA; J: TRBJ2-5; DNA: TGTGCCAGCAGCGTAGGTATTAGCGGGAGTTGGGAGACCCAGTACTTC; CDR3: CASSVGISGSWETQYF
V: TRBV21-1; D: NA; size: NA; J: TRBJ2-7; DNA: TGTGCCAGCAGCAAAGGGGGTACTAGCGTAACCTACGAGCAGTACTTC; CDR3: CASSKGGTSVTYEQYF
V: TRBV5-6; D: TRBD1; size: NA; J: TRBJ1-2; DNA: TGTGCCAGCATCGGCTCCGACAGGGCCTATGGCTACACCTTC; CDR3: CASIGSDRAYGYTF
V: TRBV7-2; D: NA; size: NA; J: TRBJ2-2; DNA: TGTGCCAGCAGCTTAGGCCCGGGACAGAACACCGGGGAGCTGTTTTTT; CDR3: CASSLGPGQNTGELFF
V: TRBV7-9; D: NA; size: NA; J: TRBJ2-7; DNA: TGTGCCAGCAGCTTTGGACGGTTGTCCTACGAGCAGTACTTC; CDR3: CASSFGRLSYEQYF
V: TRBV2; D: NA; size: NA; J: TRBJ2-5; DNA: TGTGCCAGCTCCCCCCAAGAGACCCAGTACTTC; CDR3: CASSPQETQYF
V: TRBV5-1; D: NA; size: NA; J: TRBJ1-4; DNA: TGCGCCAGCAGCTCGGACGGAGTTAATGAAAAACTGTTTTTT; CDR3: CASSSDGVNEKLFF
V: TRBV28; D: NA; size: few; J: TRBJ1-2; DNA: TGTGCCAGCAGTCCTCGAGGGGGCTATGGCTACACCTTC; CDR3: CASSPRGGYGYTF
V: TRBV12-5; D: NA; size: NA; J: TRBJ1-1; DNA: TGTGCTAGTGGTTTGGGATCTGCCACTGAAGCTTTCTTT; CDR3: CASGLGSATEAFF
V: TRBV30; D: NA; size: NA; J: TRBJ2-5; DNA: TGTGCCTGGAGTGTACATCAGAAACAAGAGACCCAGTACTTC; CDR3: CAWSVHQKQETQYF
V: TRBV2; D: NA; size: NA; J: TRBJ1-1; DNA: TGTGCCAGCAGTGGACCTTACACTGAAGCTTTCTTT; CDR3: CASSGPYTEAFF
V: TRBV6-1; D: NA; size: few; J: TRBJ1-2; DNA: TGTGCCAGCAGTGAAGGGGCCAACTATGGCTACACCTTC; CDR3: CASSEGANYGYTF
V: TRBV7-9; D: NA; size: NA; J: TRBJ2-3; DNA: TGTGCCAGCAGCCCAATTACAGATACGCAGTATTTT; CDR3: CASSPITDTQYF
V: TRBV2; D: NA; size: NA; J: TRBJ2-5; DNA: TGTGCCAGCAGTGGGGGCCCTGGGGAGACCCAGTACTTC; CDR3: CASSGGPGETQYF